This T cell receptor beta chain originates from a study of T cell responses to AZD1222 COVID-19 vaccine. As concerns this clone: Its target is unknown.

The method was immunoSEQ multiplex PCR; TCRdb's version includes in-frame clones alone and lacks a portion of them. This table holds about 130,000 clones, 88% found once. The CDR3 totals 15 residues. The V and J ends lost 1 base and 2 bases respectively, with 9 bases between them. Germline CDR1 and CDR2: LGHDT and YNNKEL (reference sequence). Study-wide results and limits: Repertoires in all cases were sampled only once the peak T cell response had passed. AZD1222 recipients seropositive at baseline numbered only six or seven.

Material: peripheral blood, obtained on day 0 of MenACWY control vaccination. The rearrangement links TRBV3-1 (or the pseudogene TRBV3-2) to TRBJ1-5; D call uncertain. The TCR comes from an adult in good health. CDR3 in amino acids: CASSQGSGGNQPQHF. DNA for the CDR3: TGTGCCAGCAGCCAAGGTTCCGGGGGCAATCAGCCCCAGCATTTT.